This note documents a single T cell receptor beta chain sequence. Assay version v3.0 of immunoSEQ was used, and it was run at survey level. The assay was immunoSEQ multiplex PCR, and TCRdb's table has in-frame clones only and misses some. This table holds about 39,000 clones, approximately 85% found once. This sample stems from a study of long-term antiretroviral therapy in people with HIV. Study background: It was about a decade after the earliest samples that the 2015 immediate-ART recommendation appeared.

Germline-derived CDR1 and CDR2 are MNHEY and SVGAGI. Trimming left V 4 bases short and J 6 bases short, with 18 bases between. The CDR3 spans 15 residues. The receptor was isolated from a woman aged 45-65 years with HIV. The specimen comprised unsorted PBMCs, sampled 3.1 years after starting antiretroviral therapy. J is TRBJ1-2 and V is TRBV6-5; D is possibly TRBD1 (6 bases). CDR3 in DNA: TGTGCCAGCAGTTCGACCAGTACAGGGAAGGATGGCTACACCTTC. Translating it yields CASSSTSTGKDGYTF.